These 28 T cell receptor beta chains were all obtained from the same sample, sequenced in a study of blood T cell repertoires in COVID-19. Data came from immunoSEQ multiplex PCR; TCRdb stores just in-frame clones and leaves some out. The table lists 15,000 to 20,000 clones, 82% of them singletons, with 5.5% to 6.5% in the top ten. The sequenced sample consisted of peripheral blood. These receptors were taken from a human donor in a cohort sampled during active COVID-19.

A single count supports this clone. The chain couples TRBV7-9 to TRBJ1-2, with D unresolved. The CDR3 length is 13 residues. Trimming cost V 0 bases and J 2 bases, with 4 bases left between them. The V gene's germline CDR1 is SEHNR and CDR2 FQNEAQ (reference sequence). The CDR3 DNA reads TGTGCCAGCAGCTTAGCGGAGAACTATGGCTACACCTTC. Translation: CASSLAENYGYTF. Together with reference TRBV7-9 and TRBJ1-2, the CDR3 gives the full variable domain: DTGVSQNPRHKITKRGQNVTFRCDPISEHNRLYWYRQTLGQGPEFLTYFQNEAQLEKSRLLSDRFSAERPKGSFSTLEIQRTEQGDSAMYLCASSLAENYGYTFGSGTRLTVV.

This clone occurred a few times. V gene TRBV7-2 combines with J gene TRBJ2-7, with D possibly being TRBD2 (6 bases). The germline V gene encodes CDR1 SGHTA and CDR2 FQGNSA. The CDR3 spans 16 residues. Trimming removed 1 base from V and 3 bases from J, with 16 bases in between. The DNA of the CDR3 is TGTGCCAGCAGCTTAGGGGGGGACGGGGGAGTCTACGAGCAGTACTTC. Its translation: CASSLGGDGGVYEQYF.

The chain employs TRBV28 and TRBJ2-1, with 11 bases aligning to TRBD2. Germline CDR1 MDHEN, CDR2 SYDVKM. Trimming at V came to 2 bases and at J to 12 bases, leaving 12 bases not matched to a gene. The CDR3 loop spans 16 amino acids. CDR3 in amino acids: CASSLNPSGGSTGQFF. The CDR3 DNA follows: TGTGCCAGCAGTTTAAACCCTAGCGGGGGGTCTACGGGGCAGTTCTTC.

This clone was found once. This chain's CDR3 is CASRPLQGNTEAFF. CDR3 DNA: TGTGCCAGCAGACCATTACAGGGGAACACTGAAGCTTTCTTT. The V and J genes are TRBV28 and TRBJ1-1; possible D gene TRBD1, 6 bases. Trimming took off 6 bases at V and 1 base at J, with 12 bases between the two ends. The CDR3 is 14 residues long. Germline assignment: CDR1 MDHEN and CDR2 SYDVKM.

This clone was detected only once. J is TRBJ2-1 and V is TRBV3-1 (or the pseudogene TRBV3-2); tentatively, D is TRBD2 (5 bases). CDR1 is LGHDT, CDR2 YNNKEL, per germline (reference sequence). The CDR3 is made up of 14 amino acids. The germline V and J ends were trimmed by 4 bases and 5 bases, with 12 bases remaining between them. The CDR3 bases are TGTGCCAGCAGCCCCCTCAGCGGAGACAATGAGCAGTTCTTC. This gives the protein CASSPLSGDNEQFF.

V is TRBV4-3 and J is TRBJ1-4, with 9 bases lining up with TRBD1. Germline loops: CDR1 LGHNA, CDR2 YSLEER. The J segment lost 5 bases and the V segment lost 1 base, leaving 5 bases of the junction unmatched. The CDR3 length is 16 residues. The CDR3 protein is CASSQGTGTGNEKLFF. The DNA of the CDR3 is TGCGCCAGCAGCCAAGGGACCGGGACAGGGAATGAAAAACTGTTTTTT.

In DNA form, the CDR3 reads TGTGCCAGCAGCTTAGGGCTCAGGGGGATGAACACTGAAGCTTTCTTT. Translated: CASSLGLRGMNTEAFF. The chain employs TRBV13 and TRBJ1-1; the match to TRBD1 covers 7 bases. The V gene end was trimmed by 0 bases and the J gene end by 0 bases; junction bases not matched to a gene: 4. This CDR3 has 16 residues. Per the germline V gene, CDR1 is PRHDT and CDR2 is FYEKMQ (reference sequence).

This clone was counted only a few times. This rearrangement joins TRBV6-4 to TRBJ2-1, with 8 nucleotides matching TRBD2. The CDR3 length is 15 residues. The germline V gene encodes CDR1 MRHNA and CDR2 SNTAGT. The J segment lost 7 bases and the V segment lost 5 bases, leaving 10 bases of the junction unmatched. CDR3 nucleotides: TGTGCCAGCAGTCCAAGCGGGAGAACGGGAAATGAGCAGTTCTTC. Amino acid sequence: CASSPSGRTGNEQFF.

This clone was picked up one time. This sequence joins TRBV18 and TRBJ2-7; TRBD1 matches at 7 bases. Germline-derived CDR1 and CDR2 are KGHSH and LQKENI. With V trimmed by 3 bases and J by 3 bases, 8 bases remained unmatched. The CDR3 is 15 residues long. The CDR3 region has the DNA TGTGCCAGCTCACCCTCCGGGACAGTAGACTACGAGCAGTACTTC. This gives the protein CASSPSGTVDYEQYF.

The J gene is TRBJ1-5, the V gene TRBV9; 8 nucleotides align to TRBD1. The J segment lost 0 bases and the V segment lost 4 bases, leaving 3 bases of the junction unmatched. Germline CDR1 and CDR2: SGDLS and YYNGEE. This CDR3 has 15 residues. In DNA form, the CDR3 reads TGTGCCAGCAGCTCCGGACAGGGTAGCAATCAGCCCCAGCATTTT. This codes for CASSSGQGSNQPQHF. Using reference TRBV9 and TRBJ1-5 for the parts outside the CDR3, the full variable domain is DSGVTQTPKHLITATGQRVTLRCSPRSGDLSVYWYQQSLDQGLQFLIQYYNGEERAKGNILERFSAQQFPDLHSELNLSSLELGDSALYFCASSSGQGSNQPQHFGDGTRLSIL.

V and J are TRBV5-1 and TRBJ2-3; 8 bases are a match to TRBD2. This CDR3 spans 18 amino acids. CDR1 SGHRS and CDR2 YFSETQ come from the germline V gene. Losses at the gene ends were 4 bases for V and 0 bases for J; bases not matched to a gene: 13. CDR3 loop: CASSREGILSGSTDTQYF. In DNA, the CDR3 is TGCGCCAGCAGCCGGGAGGGGATTCTTAGCGGGAGCACAGATACGCAGTATTTT.

This rearrangement joins TRBV10-3 to TRBJ2-1; 10 positions match TRBD2. CDR1 and CDR2 (germline): ENHRY, SYGVKD. This CDR3 is 16 amino acids long. V trimming: 1 base; J trimming: 5 bases; junction bases outside the gene matches: 5. CDR3 residues: CAISELSGRVHNEQFF. The CDR3 region has the DNA TGTGCCATCAGTGAGTTAAGCGGGAGGGTTCACAATGAGCAGTTCTTC.

CDR3 sequence reads: CASSVQRNGYTF. In DNA form, the CDR3 reads TGTGCCAGCTCCGTCCAGCGAAATGGCTACACCTTC. V gene TRBV12-3 or TRBV12-4 combines with J gene TRBJ1-2; D call uncertain. The CDR3 extends over 12 amino acids. Trimming shortened V by 8 bases and J by 6 bases, and 13 bases separated the two germline ends.

The rearrangement joins TRBV6-4 to TRBJ2-1, with TRBD2 matching 9 bases. The J segment lost 3 bases and the V segment lost 4 bases, leaving 4 bases of the junction unmatched. The CDR3 totals 15 residues. Germline loops: CDR1 MRHNA, CDR2 SNTAGT. The CDR3 coding sequence is TGTGCCAGCAGTGGAAAAGCGGGAGGCTACAATGAGCAGTTCTTC. It translates to CASSGKAGGYNEQFF.

The gene calls are TRBV5-4 and TRBJ1-6; perhaps TRBD1 as D (5 bases). The CDR3 consists of 14 residues. CDR1 is SGHNT and CDR2 is YYREEE in the germline V gene (reference sequence). V lost 0 bases and J lost 10, with 11 bases in between. DNA for the CDR3: TGTGCCAGCAGCTTGGGGCCAGGGTCCTCACCCCTCCACTTT. Its translation is CASSLGPGSSPLHF. Full variable domain (rest looked up from reference TRBV5-4 and TRBJ1-6): ETGVTQSPTHLIKTRGQQVTLRCSSQSGHNTVSWYQQALGQGPQFIFQYYREEENGRGNFPPRFSGLQFPNYSSELNVNALELDDSALYLCASSLGPGSSPLHFGNGTRLTVT.

The rearrangement links TRBV6-1 to TRBJ2-3, with D perhaps matching TRBD1 (5 bases). The germline gives CDR1 MNHNS, CDR2 SASEGT. The V gene lost 2 bases and the J gene lost 2 bases, with 11 bases spanning the gap. This CDR3 is 15 amino acids long. CDR3 nucleotide sequence: TGTGCCAGCAGTGAATGGGCAGGGTCCACAGATACGCAGTATTTT. It yields the protein CASSEWAGSTDTQYF.

The V gene is TRBV10-1, the J gene TRBJ1-3; the match to TRBD1 covers 7 bases. CDR1 and CDR2 from the germline V gene are WNHNN and SYGVQD (reference sequence). The CDR3 spans 15 residues. V shed 4 bases and J 5 bases; nucleotides not matched to a gene: 8. Here the CDR3 reads CASSGTGTERNTIYF. Here the CDR3 DNA reads TGCGCCAGCAGTGGAACCGGGACAGAAAGAAACACCATATATTTT.

This clone was detected a few times. This chain uses TRBV6-4 with TRBJ2-3; 11 bases map to TRBD2. This CDR3 contains 16 residues. Germline CDR1 MRHNA, CDR2 SNTAGT. V gave up 3 bases and J gave up 6 bases; unmatched junction bases: 8. The CDR3 sequence is CASSEIPTSGDDTQYF. DNA of the CDR3: TGTGCCAGCAGTGAAATACCGACTAGCGGGGATGATACGCAGTATTTT.

The chain has TRBV18 and TRBJ1-3; 11 positions agree with TRBD1. Germline CDR1 KGHSH, CDR2 LQKENI. The CDR3 contains 17 residues. Trimming at V came to 3 bases and at J to 4 bases, leaving 8 bases not matched to a gene. The CDR3 DNA reads as TGTGCCAGCTCACCCCGGACAGGGGGCACTACAGGAAACACCATATATTTT. Protein sequence: CASSPRTGGTTGNTIYF.

V and J are TRBV28 and TRBJ1-1; D not certain. Trimming stripped 2 bases from V and 8 bases from J, with 18 bases between. Germline values: CDR1 MDHEN, CDR2 SYDVKM. The CDR3 runs to 15 residues. The CDR3 DNA follows: TGTGCCAGCAGTTTACCTAGGGAGGGATATATGGAAGCTTTCTTT. Protein product: CASSLPREGYMEAFF.

This clone has just one count. The chain links TRBV4-1 to TRBJ1-4, with TRBD1 matching 8 bases. Germline lookup yields CDR1 MGHRA and CDR2 YSYEKL. The J segment lost 5 bases and the V segment lost 0 bases, leaving 5 bases of the junction unmatched. The CDR3 is 16 amino acids. The CDR3 DNA reads as TGCGCCAGCAGCCAAGAGCCCACAGGGGGGAATGAAAAACTGTTTTTT. Translated, it gives CASSQEPTGGNEKLFF.

The genes are TRBV15 and TRBJ2-6; a possible D gene is TRBD2 (5 bases). The CDR3 sequence is 16 residues long. The V end was cut by 0 bases, the J end by 0 bases, with 6 bases between. CDR1 LNHNV and CDR2 YYDKDF come from the germline V gene (reference sequence). The chain's CDR3 is CATSRDGGSGANVLTF. The CDR3 DNA reads as TGTGCCACCAGCAGAGATGGAGGCTCTGGGGCCAACGTCCTGACTTTC.

V gene TRBV6-2 or TRBV6-3 combines with J gene TRBJ1-2; 7 bases align to TRBD1. CDR1 is MNHEY, CDR2 SVGEGT, per germline. Trimming at V came to 4 bases and at J to 8 bases, leaving 7 bases not matched to a gene. The length of the CDR3 is 13 residues. CDR3 nucleotide sequence: TGTGCCAGCAGTTCCCGACAGGGTGGCGGCTACACCTTC. Protein sequence: CASSSRQGGGYTF.

This clone was observed a handful of times. V gene TRBV18 combines with J gene TRBJ2-6; D ambiguous. CDR1 and CDR2 (germline): KGHSH, LQKENI. CDR3 length: 16 residues. Trimming stripped 1 base from V and 3 bases from J, with 10 bases between. CDR3 nucleotides: TGTGCCAGCTCACCACTATCTGTTTTTGGGGCCAACGTCCTGACTTTC. It translates to CASSPLSVFGANVLTF.

The chain is built from TRBV6-1 and TRBJ1-1, with D possibly being TRBD1 (5 bases). V lost 2 bases to trimming and J lost 3 bases, with 7 bases between them. The germline gives CDR1 MNHNS, CDR2 SASEGT. The CDR3 is 13 residues long. CDR3 bases: TGTGCCAGCAGTGAACGGGGGGACACTGAAGCTTTCTTT. It yields the protein CASSERGDTEAFF.

This clone was counted once. V usage is TRBV6-5 and J usage is TRBJ2-1; tentative D call: TRBD2 (6 bases). Trimming stripped 0 bases from V and 2 bases from J, with 11 bases between. Germline V lookup: CDR1 MNHEY, CDR2 SVGAGI. The CDR3 contains 16 residues. CDR3 DNA: TGTGCCAGCAGTTACTCGGGGGGTTCGCCCTACAATGAGCAGTTCTTC. This codes for CASSYSGGSPYNEQFF.

The V and J genes are TRBV12-3 or TRBV12-4 and TRBJ2-1; D unclear. The V end lost 3 bases, the J end lost 15 bases, and 15 bases lay between the germline ends. The CDR3 is made up of 12 amino acids. DNA of the CDR3: TGTGCCAGCAGTTTTAACCCCCAGGCACCGTTCTTC. Protein: CASSFNPQAPFF.

The genes are TRBV25-1 and TRBJ2-5; TRBD1 aligns across 7 bases. The CDR3 length is 15 residues. J lost 5 bases, V lost 0 bases, and 6 bases had no gene match. The germline V gene encodes CDR1 MGHDK and CDR2 SYGVNS. The CDR3 DNA reads TGTGCCAGCAGTGAATACCACCTGACAGGGGAGACCCAGTACTTC. It specifies CASSEYHLTGETQYF. Combining the CDR3 with reference TRBV25-1 and TRBJ2-5 gives the whole variable domain EADIYQTPRYLVIGTGKKITLECSQTMGHDKMYWYQQDPGMELHLIHYSYGVNSTEKGDLSSESTVSRIRTEHFPLTLESARPSHTSQYLCASSEYHLTGETQYFGPGTRLLVL.